This TCR beta chain was observed in a study of blood T cell repertoires in COVID-19. V lost 3 bases, J lost 2 bases, and 14 bases stayed unmatched. The germline V gene encodes CDR1 ENHRY and CDR2 SYGVKD. The CDR3 runs 18 residues. Membership in each cohort depended on participant-reported clinical history. Methods used by the authors: The authors estimated nucleated cell counts from reference gene primer amplification. The repertoire was sequenced with immunoSEQ multiplex PCR; TCRdb's copy has only in-frame clones and lacks some. V, J and clone size derive from that table, while D and trimming were established from the DNA sequence. Of approximately 350,000 clones listed, roughly four fifths are singletons.

This receptor was taken from a woman aged 45 to 65 who had recovered from COVID-19. This chain uses TRBV10-3 with TRBJ1-2; 8 bases agree with TRBD1. The source material was PBMCs or T cells enriched from blood (not recorded which). The CDR3 region has the DNA TGTGCCATCAGTGACCCCGCCCGGACAGGGAGGGAAAACTATGGCTACACCTTC. Translation: CAISDPARTGRENYGYTF.